This T cell receptor (beta chain) comes out of a study of blood T cell repertoires in COVID-19. Across the study: The United States, Italy and Spain were the sources of the acute and convalescent COVID-19 samples. T cells, B-cell-depleted T cells, or PBMCs supplied cDNA or gDNA.

Study processing details: The assay estimated nucleated cells by amplifying reference gene primers. Profiled with immunoSEQ multiplex PCR; TCRdb holds only in-frame clones, not every one. V, J and clone size are taken as reported in that table, and D and trimming were inferred from the DNA itself. The table includes 35,000 to 55,000 clones, more than 75% detected once. Germline CDR1 is MDHEN and CDR2 is SYDVKM. This CDR3 is built from 11 residues. V lost 10 bases and J lost 8, with 11 bases in between. The V call is TRBV28, the J call TRBJ2-2; tentative D call: TRBD1 (6 bases). The TCR was taken from a human donor in a cohort sampled during active COVID-19. The material sequenced was peripheral blood. DNA of the CDR3: TGTGCCACTAGAGGGGGTGGGGAGCTGTTTTTT. This gives the protein CATRGGGELFF.